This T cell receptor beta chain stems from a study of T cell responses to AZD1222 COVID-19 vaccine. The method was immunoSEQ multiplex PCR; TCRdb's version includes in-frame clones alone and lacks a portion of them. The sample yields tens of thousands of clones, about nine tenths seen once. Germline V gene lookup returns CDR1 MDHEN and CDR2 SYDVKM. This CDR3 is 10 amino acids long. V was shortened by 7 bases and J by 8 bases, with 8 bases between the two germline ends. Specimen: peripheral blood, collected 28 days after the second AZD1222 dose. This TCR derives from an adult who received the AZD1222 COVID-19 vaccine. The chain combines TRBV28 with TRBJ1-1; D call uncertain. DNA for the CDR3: TGTGCCAGCAAGCGAACCGAAGCTTTCTTT. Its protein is CASKRTEAFF.